A selection of T cell receptor beta chains follows, all from one sample in a study of blood T cell repertoires in COVID-19. Sequenced by immunoSEQ multiplex PCR; TCRdb stores in-frame clones only, minus some. The sample lists about 120,000 clones; over 75% were seen once. The sequenced sample consisted of peripheral blood. These receptors originate from a woman aged 70-85 years with acute or convalescent COVID-19. The CDR3 runs from the conserved cysteine through the conserved F or W. Each record gives: J gene, V gene, D gene, clone size, CDR3 DNA, CDR3 protein. A D gene is named only where the DNA matches it firmly. The size of a clone is reported for some rows only, either as once, few or many, or as a class for expanded clones.

J gene: TRBJ2-7
V gene: TRBV6-5
D gene: TRBD1
clone size: .
CDR3 DNA: TGTGCCAGCAGTTACGCTTCTCAGGGGGCTACCTACGAGCAGTACTTC
CDR3 protein: CASSYASQGATYEQYF

J gene: TRBJ1-1
V gene: TRBV7-2
D gene: .
clone size: .
CDR3 DNA: TGTGCCATCATTCTAGCACGCGACACTGAAGCTTTCTTT
CDR3 protein: CAIILARDTEAFF

J gene: TRBJ2-1
V gene: TRBV3-1/TRBV3-2
D gene: TRBD1
clone size: .
CDR3 DNA: TGTGCCAGCAGCCAAGGGGACAGGGGTAACAATGAGCAGTTCTTC
CDR3 protein: CASSQGDRGNNEQFF

J gene: TRBJ2-1
V gene: TRBV4-1
D gene: TRBD1
clone size: .
CDR3 DNA: TGCGCCAGCAGCCAATCTGCAGGGGGCTCCTACAATGAGCAGTTCTTC
CDR3 protein: CASSQSAGGSYNEQFF

J gene: TRBJ2-3
V gene: TRBV7-9
D gene: TRBD2
clone size: .
CDR3 DNA: TGTGCCAGCAGCTTCGGCGGGGGGGGCGGCACAGATACGCAGTATTTT
CDR3 protein: CASSFGGGGGTDTQYF

J gene: TRBJ1-1
V gene: TRBV5-5
D gene: .
clone size: .
CDR3 DNA: TGTGCCAGCCTACAGGGAGTGAACACTGAAGCTTTCTTT
CDR3 protein: CASLQGVNTEAFF

J gene: TRBJ1-2
V gene: TRBV18
D gene: .
clone size: .
CDR3 DNA: TGTGCCAGCTCACCAGGAGAAAATTATGGCTACACCTTC
CDR3 protein: CASSPGENYGYTF

J gene: TRBJ1-2
V gene: TRBV7-8
D gene: .
clone size: .
CDR3 DNA: TGTGCCAGCAGCTCCCGCGGGGGGTTAAGCTATGGCTACACCTTC
CDR3 protein: CASSSRGGLSYGYTF

J gene: TRBJ2-2
V gene: TRBV5-4
D gene: TRBD1
clone size: .
CDR3 DNA: TGTGCCAGCAGCTGGTTCGGACAGGGGGTGGTCGGGGAGCTGTTTTTT
CDR3 protein: CASSWFGQGVVGELFF

J gene: TRBJ1-6
V gene: TRBV9
D gene: TRBD1
clone size: few
CDR3 DNA: TGTGCCAGCAGCTCCGGGACAGGCTATTCACCCCTCCACTTT
CDR3 protein: CASSSGTGYSPLHF

J gene: TRBJ2-2
V gene: TRBV5-4
D gene: TRBD2
clone size: .
CDR3 DNA: TGTGCCAGCAGCCCACCGGGAGGGCCCGGGGAGCTGTTTTTT
CDR3 protein: CASSPPGGPGELFF

J gene: TRBJ1-4
V gene: TRBV5-4
D gene: .
clone size: .
CDR3 DNA: TGTGCCAGCAGCTCGATGACTGAAACTAATGAAAAACTGTTTTTT
CDR3 protein: CASSSMTETNEKLFF

J gene: TRBJ1-2
V gene: TRBV27
D gene: .
clone size: .
CDR3 DNA: TGTGCCAGCAGTCCATACGGGGGGGATGACTATGGCTACACCTTC
CDR3 protein: CASSPYGGDDYGYTF

J gene: TRBJ2-3
V gene: TRBV14
D gene: .
clone size: .
CDR3 DNA: TGTGCCAGCAGCCAAGATCTGGGTCGAGGGCGTTACTACACAGATACGCAGTATTTT
CDR3 protein: CASSQDLGRGRYYTDTQYF

J gene: TRBJ2-5
V gene: TRBV11-3
D gene: TRBD2
clone size: .
CDR3 DNA: TGTGCCAGCAGCTTAGGGGGCGGGGGGCGGGAGACCCAGTACTTC
CDR3 protein: CASSLGGGGRETQYF

J gene: TRBJ2-3
V gene: TRBV7-9
D gene: TRBD2
clone size: .
CDR3 DNA: TGTGCCAGCGGACGGTGGGAGGGTTCCGGGGATACGCAGTATTTT
CDR3 protein: CASGRWEGSGDTQYF

J gene: TRBJ2-3
V gene: TRBV29-1
D gene: TRBD1
clone size: .
CDR3 DNA: TGCAGCGTTGAAAGGGACAGGACTCGTCGGGCGCAGTATTTT
CDR3 protein: CSVERDRTRRAQYF

J gene: TRBJ1-3
V gene: TRBV5-6
D gene: TRBD1
clone size: .
CDR3 DNA: TGTGCCAGCAGCTCACCGGGACAGGCCAGATCCAGATCTGGAAACACCATATATTTT
CDR3 protein: CASSSPGQARSRSGNTIYF

J gene: TRBJ1-1
V gene: TRBV25-1
D gene: TRBD1
clone size: once
CDR3 DNA: TGTGCCAGCCTTTTACAGGGGGCCCGGAACACTGAAGCTTTCTTT
CDR3 protein: CASLLQGARNTEAFF

J gene: TRBJ1-4
V gene: TRBV6-5
D gene: .
clone size: .
CDR3 DNA: TGTGCCAGCAGTTACTCAAGACCCAGGGTTAATGAAAAACTGTTTTTT
CDR3 protein: CASSYSRPRVNEKLFF

J gene: TRBJ1-1
V gene: TRBV5-6
D gene: .
clone size: .
CDR3 DNA: TGTGCCAGCAGCCGGAGGGGGGGATTTGGCACTGAAGCTTTCTTT
CDR3 protein: CASSRRGGFGTEAFF

J gene: TRBJ2-1
V gene: TRBV11-3
D gene: .
clone size: .
CDR3 DNA: TGTGCCAGCAGCTTCCGAGGCGGGAGTAGGGGGGGTATTTTGAGCAATGAGCAGTTCTTC
CDR3 protein: CASSFRGGSRGGILSNEQFF

J gene: TRBJ2-5
V gene: TRBV6-2/TRBV6-3
D gene: TRBD2
clone size: .
CDR3 DNA: TGTGCCAGCAGTTACTCGGTCGGACTAGCGGGACAAGAGACCCAGTACTTC
CDR3 protein: CASSYSVGLAGQETQYF

J gene: TRBJ1-2
V gene: TRBV27
D gene: .
clone size: .
CDR3 DNA: TGTGCCAGCTCAAATCGAGGCTATGGCTACACCTTC
CDR3 protein: CASSNRGYGYTF

J gene: TRBJ1-2
V gene: TRBV7-2
D gene: .
clone size: .
CDR3 DNA: TGTGCCAGCAGCTTAGGAGGCAGTGTCTATGGCTACACCTTC
CDR3 protein: CASSLGGSVYGYTF

J gene: TRBJ1-2
V gene: TRBV10-3
D gene: TRBD1
clone size: once
CDR3 DNA: TGTGCCATCAGTAGACAGGGTCGCCCCTATGGCTACACCTTC
CDR3 protein: CAISRQGRPYGYTF

J gene: TRBJ2-5
V gene: TRBV19
D gene: .
clone size: .
CDR3 DNA: TGTGCCAGTAGTTCTACCGCAGGGGGGACTGGCGAGACCCAGTACTTC
CDR3 protein: CASSSTAGGTGETQYF

J gene: TRBJ1-2
V gene: TRBV5-6
D gene: TRBD1
clone size: .
CDR3 DNA: TGTGCCAGCAGCCTAACGGACAGGGATGGCTACACCTTC
CDR3 protein: CASSLTDRDGYTF

J gene: TRBJ2-5
V gene: TRBV1
D gene: .
clone size: .
CDR3 DNA: TGCACCAGCAGCCAAGCCCTGCGGGGGGTCCAAGAGACCCAGTACTTC
CDR3 protein: CTSSQALRGVQETQYF

J gene: TRBJ1-2
V gene: TRBV6-1
D gene: .
clone size: .
CDR3 DNA: TGTGCCAGCAGTGAAGTTGGGACATATGGCTACACCTTC
CDR3 protein: CASSEVGTYGYTF

J gene: TRBJ1-2
V gene: TRBV21-1
D gene: .
clone size: .
CDR3 DNA: TGTGCCAGCAGCAAAGAGGGGGCGCCCCAGAGCTATGGCTACACCTTC
CDR3 protein: CASSKEGAPQSYGYTF

J gene: TRBJ2-5
V gene: TRBV7-2
D gene: TRBD2
clone size: .
CDR3 DNA: TGTGCCAGCAGCCCCGGGGGGTTAGTTGGGGAGACCCAGTACTTC
CDR3 protein: CASSPGGLVGETQYF

J gene: TRBJ1-2
V gene: TRBV10-3
D gene: TRBD1
clone size: .
CDR3 DNA: TGTGCCATCACCCCCGGGACAGGGACCTTTACTCGTGGCTACACCTTC
CDR3 protein: CAITPGTGTFTRGYTF

J gene: TRBJ2-2
V gene: TRBV7-9
D gene: TRBD1
clone size: .
CDR3 DNA: TGTGCCAGCAGGGGACAGGCCGATTCCGGGGAGCTGTTTTTT
CDR3 protein: CASRGQADSGELFF

J gene: TRBJ1-1
V gene: TRBV7-2
D gene: .
clone size: .
CDR3 DNA: TGTGCCAGCAGCTATAGCGAACGGGGCACTGAAGCTTTCTTT
CDR3 protein: CASSYSERGTEAFF

J gene: TRBJ1-2
V gene: TRBV11-3
D gene: .
clone size: .
CDR3 DNA: TGTGCCAGCAGCCCCAGGGGACGGAACAACTATGGCTACACCTTC
CDR3 protein: CASSPRGRNNYGYTF

J gene: TRBJ2-4
V gene: TRBV6-5
D gene: TRBD1
clone size: .
CDR3 DNA: TGTGCCAGCAGAGCCCCCGGGACAGGGGTGGACATTCAGTACTTC
CDR3 protein: CASRAPGTGVDIQYF

J gene: TRBJ2-1
V gene: TRBV10-2
D gene: .
clone size: .
CDR3 DNA: TGCGCCAGCAGTGGGTGGCAGAACAATGAGCAGTTCTTC
CDR3 protein: CASSGWQNNEQFF

J gene: TRBJ2-3
V gene: TRBV21-1
D gene: .
clone size: .
CDR3 DNA: TGTGCCAGCAGCAAATTAGCCCGGGACAGGGTGGGAGATACGCAGTATTTT
CDR3 protein: CASSKLARDRVGDTQYF

J gene: TRBJ1-6
V gene: TRBV3-1/TRBV3-2
D gene: TRBD1
clone size: few
CDR3 DNA: TGTGCCAGCAGCCAGGGACAGCTTTACTTCTCCTATAATTCACCCCTCCACTTT
CDR3 protein: CASSQGQLYFSYNSPLHF

J gene: TRBJ2-5
V gene: TRBV5-1
D gene: .
clone size: .
CDR3 DNA: TGCGCCAGCAGCGTTTCCGGGACACCTAGGGTGGAGACCCAGTACTTC
CDR3 protein: CASSVSGTPRVETQYF

J gene: TRBJ1-5
V gene: TRBV21-1
D gene: .
clone size: .
CDR3 DNA: TGTGCCAGCAGCAATCAGGGAAGGTTTTTCCAGCCCCAGCATTTT
CDR3 protein: CASSNQGRFFQPQHF

J gene: TRBJ1-4
V gene: TRBV18
D gene: .
clone size: .
CDR3 DNA: TGTGCCAGCTCATCGACAGGTACTAATGAAAAACTGTTTTTT
CDR3 protein: CASSSTGTNEKLFF

J gene: TRBJ1-2
V gene: TRBV15
D gene: TRBD1
clone size: .
CDR3 DNA: TGTGCCACCAGCAGAGAAAAGGACAGGGGGTATGGCTACACCTTC
CDR3 protein: CATSREKDRGYGYTF

J gene: TRBJ2-6
V gene: TRBV14
D gene: TRBD2
clone size: .
CDR3 DNA: TGTGCCAGCAGCCGGGGACTAGCGGGTACCGCTGGGGCCAACGTCCTGACTTTC
CDR3 protein: CASSRGLAGTAGANVLTF

J gene: TRBJ2-5
V gene: TRBV7-3
D gene: .
clone size: once
CDR3 DNA: TGTGCCAGCAGCTTAAGTGGGGCGCAAGAGACCCAGTACTTC
CDR3 protein: CASSLSGAQETQYF

J gene: TRBJ2-4
V gene: TRBV6-2/TRBV6-3
D gene: TRBD1
clone size: .
CDR3 DNA: TGTGCCAGCAGTTACTCGGGTGGGCAGGGGGCCCTCAACATTCAGTACTTC
CDR3 protein: CASSYSGGQGALNIQYF

J gene: TRBJ2-7
V gene: TRBV6-5
D gene: TRBD1
clone size: .
CDR3 DNA: TGTGCCAGCACCTCCGGGACAGGGTTCACCGAGCAGTACTTC
CDR3 protein: CASTSGTGFTEQYF

J gene: TRBJ2-1
V gene: TRBV7-3
D gene: .
clone size: few
CDR3 DNA: TGTGCCAGCAGCCGACCCGGGAATGAGCAGTTCTTC
CDR3 protein: CASSRPGNEQFF

J gene: TRBJ2-3
V gene: TRBV21-1
D gene: .
clone size: .
CDR3 DNA: TGTGCCAGCAGCAAAGAGGGTCGGGGGGATGGCACAGATACGCAGTATTTT
CDR3 protein: CASSKEGRGDGTDTQYF

J gene: TRBJ1-4
V gene: TRBV27
D gene: .
clone size: .
CDR3 DNA: TGTGCCAGCAGTTATGGACAGCCGAATGAAAAACTGTTTTTT
CDR3 protein: CASSYGQPNEKLFF

J gene: TRBJ2-5
V gene: TRBV18
D gene: .
clone size: .
CDR3 DNA: TGTGCCAGCTCACCGGCAATCCCAGGGGAGACCCAGTACTTC
CDR3 protein: CASSPAIPGETQYF

J gene: TRBJ2-3
V gene: TRBV6-2/TRBV6-3
D gene: TRBD1
clone size: .
CDR3 DNA: TGTGCCAGCAGTCCCATCGGGACAGGGGGATCGGATACGCAGTATTTT
CDR3 protein: CASSPIGTGGSDTQYF

J gene: TRBJ1-5
V gene: TRBV12-3/TRBV12-4
D gene: .
clone size: .
CDR3 DNA: TGTGCCATCGGTTATAGCAATCAGCCCCAGCATTTT
CDR3 protein: CAIGYSNQPQHF

J gene: TRBJ1-5
V gene: TRBV10-3
D gene: TRBD1
clone size: .
CDR3 DNA: TGTGCCATCAGTGACACAGGGGGCTTGGAGCCCCAGCATTTT
CDR3 protein: CAISDTGGLEPQHF

J gene: TRBJ1-2
V gene: TRBV18
D gene: .
clone size: few
CDR3 DNA: TGTGCCAGCTCACAAATACAGGGAACTAACTATGGCTACACCTTC
CDR3 protein: CASSQIQGTNYGYTF

J gene: TRBJ1-1
V gene: TRBV29-1
D gene: TRBD1
clone size: .
CDR3 DNA: TGCAGCGTTGAAACACAGGGGGCAACTGAAGCTTTCTTT
CDR3 protein: CSVETQGATEAFF

J gene: TRBJ1-2
V gene: TRBV10-3
D gene: .
clone size: .
CDR3 DNA: TGTGCCATCAGTGAGTCCATGGACAGTAGCTATGGCTACACCTTC
CDR3 protein: CAISESMDSSYGYTF

J gene: TRBJ2-7
V gene: TRBV7-2
D gene: TRBD2
clone size: .
CDR3 DNA: TGTGCCAGCAGCTTATCTACTAGCGGGGGGGCCTACGAGCAGTACTTC
CDR3 protein: CASSLSTSGGAYEQYF